This note documents a single T cell receptor (beta chain) sequence. Its antigen remains unidentified. The data were taken from a study of glioma-infiltrating T cells after dendritic cell vaccination. Study in general: Dendritic cell vaccination trial patients had either newly diagnosed or recurrent glioblastoma.

Overall study results and limits: The cohort had few patients with full blood and tumor sets. Higher pretreatment TIL content predicted longer progression-free time and survival.

The V gene's germline CDR1 is MNHNS and CDR2 SASEGT. The CDR3 is 14 amino acids. Trimming removed 6 bases at V and 2 bases at J, with 10 bases between. The PCR used 60 V beta and 13 J beta primers. TCRdb's table, derived via immunoSEQ multiplex PCR, lists solely in-frame clones and lacks some. The data contain 35,000 to 40,000 clones, 70% to 85% of them singletons. Sequencing was performed on blood, taken before dendritic cell vaccination. The receptor's source is a human donor with glioblastoma. The V gene is TRBV6-1, the J gene TRBJ2-2; perhaps TRBD1 as D (5 bases). The CDR3 coding sequence is TGTGCCAGCAGGCGACAGAGTAACACCGGGGAGCTGTTTTTT. This gives the protein CASRRQSNTGELFF.